This T cell receptor (beta chain) was sequenced in a study of cytomegalovirus exposure and HLA in healthy donors. Across the study: Inside one of the first data releases sat 85 million or so unique TCRs taken from HLA-typed donors.

Germline values: CDR1 SGHRS, CDR2 YFSETQ. This CDR3 has 16 amino acids. Losses at the gene ends were 1 base for V and 4 bases for J; bases not matched to a gene: 6. In the PCR, 60 Vbeta and 13 Jbeta primers were used. Using immunoSEQ multiplex PCR, the repertoire was profiled, and TCRdb retains in-frame clones only, with some absent. The sample has fewer than 150,000 clones, about 77% seen once. Overall study results and limits: Cytomegalovirus-associated status was assigned to 164 TCR beta chains. Based on reports, TCR beta sequences accurately predicted HLA-A and HLA-B alleles for most subjects. It was likely that a cluster of highly shared sequence variants was a sequencing artifact.

Worth noting for this clone: Its antigen is currently unknown.

The receptor was isolated from a man over 45 in good health and CMV-seronegative. Sample: PBMCs. The chain joins TRBV5-1 to TRBJ2-3; 10 bases are a match to TRBD2. The CDR3 here is CASSLTSGTPPDTQYF. The CDR3 DNA reads as TGCGCCAGCAGCTTGACTAGCGGGACCCCGCCAGATACGCAGTATTTT.